This T cell receptor (beta chain) was recovered during a study of blood T cell repertoires in COVID-19. Looking at the study overall: Acute-phase and convalescent COVID-19 samples originated in the United States, Italy and Spain. PBMCs, B-cell-depleted T cells, or T cells provided the cDNA or gDNA that made up the material.

The ends were cut back, 1 base at V and 4 bases at J, with 18 bases in the middle. CDR3 length equals 17 residues. In germline, CDR1 is LGHNA, CDR2 YSLEER. Original handling: The assay estimated nucleated cells by amplifying reference gene primers. Clones were read by immunoSEQ multiplex PCR, and TCRdb kept only the in-frame ones, dropping some. The DNA was the basis for D and trimming; V, J and clone size are from that table. The data hold approximately 150,000 clones, with approximately 80% observed a single time. The receptor was isolated from a human donor in a cohort sampled during active COVID-19. The chain has TRBV4-3 and TRBJ2-3; the D gene is possibly TRBD2 (6 bases). The sample taken for sequencing was peripheral blood. The CDR3 region is CASSQGDPRRDSDTQYF. The CDR3, as DNA: TGCGCCAGCAGCCAAGGAGACCCCAGGCGGGATTCAGATACGCAGTATTTT.